This TCR beta chain was recorded in a study of neurological immune-mediated disorders. This clonotype was detected ten times or more. The antigen remains unidentified. MiXCR, run by TCRdb on the 5' RACE reads, gives a single entry per CDR3 protein. The data contain roughly 70,000 distinct CDR3 sequences, less than 4% of them singletons. Study outcomes and limitations: The level of TCR clonal expansion was highest in patients with HTLV-1-associated myelopathy and lowest in multiple sclerosis, where it fell below the level seen in healthy controls. It was the repertoires of 18 of 34 multiple sclerosis patients that phylogenetic grouping placed in one related-CDR3 cluster, which is a possible signature.

Unsorted libraries used 2 million PBMCs kept at -80 degrees C. Losses at the gene ends were 6 bases for V and 6 bases for J; bases not matched to a gene: 14. This CDR3 has 15 residues. Germline-derived CDR1 and CDR2 are SGHRS and YFSETQ. The chain joins TRBV5-1 to TRBJ2-7; 8 positions match TRBD1. Specimen: PBMCs. The receptor was isolated from a man aged 30 to 39 with multiple sclerosis. The CDR3 sequence: CASTPAGTGFSEQYF. The CDR3 DNA sequence: TGCGCCAGCACACCAGCCGGGACAGGCTTTAGCGAGCAGTACTTC.